This TCR beta chain was found in a study of cytomegalovirus exposure and HLA in healthy donors. Study-wide findings and caveats: The only immune exposure information that was available was CMV serostatus. A later analysis appeared to link common viral pathogens to several of the most significant clusters.

Concerning this clone: What it binds is not known.

Primers included in the PCR were 60 Vbeta and 13 Jbeta primers. Repertoires were generated with immunoSEQ multiplex PCR, while TCRdb's copy carries only in-frame clones and drops some. The sample holds approximately 220,000 clones; 75% to 85% are singletons and the top ten take roughly 1.5%. Germline-derived CDR1 and CDR2 are SGHRS and YFSETQ. This CDR3 is 15 amino acids long. V was clipped by 0 bases and J by 8 bases; unmatched bases: 7. This chain connects TRBV5-1 to TRBJ2-1; 8 bases map to TRBD2. The TCR was taken from a girl aged 10-17 years in good health and CMV-seronegative. Sequencing was carried out using PBMCs. In DNA form, the CDR3 reads TGCGCCAGCAGCTTGGGGGGACTAGTCTCCGATGAGCAGTTCTTC. Translating gives CASSLGGLVSDEQFF.